Listed below are T cell receptor beta chains from one sample, sequenced in a study of CD8 T cells in Susac syndrome. One entry per CDR3 protein, called by TCRdb with MiXCR from the immunoSEQ multiplex PCR reads. The sample shows more than 100,000 distinct CDR3 sequences, about 95% of them seen only once. The sequencing input was CD8+ T cells from PBMCs. The receptors stem from a human donor with Susac syndrome. Both conserved end residues are trimmed from each CDR3. Fields, in order: J gene, V gene, CDR3 protein.

TRBJ2-7 | TRBV7-8 | ASSSLQSYEQY
TRBJ1-4 | TRBV7-9 | ASSLKGGFSEKLF
TRBJ2-5 | TRBV5-6 | ASSPGGGFETQY
TRBJ2-5 | TRBV12-3/TRBV12-4 | ASSPGGGGGETQY
TRBJ1-4 | TRBV3-1 | ASSRQPGQLNEKLF
TRBJ1-1 | TRBV4-3 | ASSQDRGAEAF
TRBJ1-2 | TRBV29-1 | SVGRNYGYT
TRBJ2-5 | TRBV6-5 | ASSYSGGLAGRETQY
TRBJ2-1 | TRBV5-6 | ASSLANPESSYNEQF
TRBJ1-2 | TRBV10-2 | AMSGGDGYT
TRBJ2-5 | TRBV29-1 | SAGTSGVQNPQETQY
TRBJ2-5 | TRBV4-1 | ASSHWGNGGTQY
TRBJ2-7 | TRBV12-3/TRBV12-4 | ASSFGVGYEQY
TRBJ1-3 | TRBV9 | ASSVSHPSGNTIY
TRBJ2-6 | TRBV25-1 | ASSYRGQSSGANVLT
TRBJ2-2 | TRBV15 | ATSRTSGAPNTGELF
TRBJ2-3 | TRBV7-9 | ASRPLRGRLPGDTQY
TRBJ2-7 | TRBV7-2 | ASSFPGQGHSYEQY
TRBJ2-2 | TRBV29-1 | SVDGGMNTGELF
TRBJ1-5 | TRBV21-1 | ASSNWGATINQPQH
TRBJ2-2 | TRBV5-4 | AVSGGGELF
TRBJ1-2 | TRBV29-1 | SVVPDRDGYT
TRBJ1-2 | TRBV30 | ALYRGYDGYT
TRBJ1-6 | TRBV27 | ASSPSRSPLH
TRBJ2-7 | TRBV6-5 | ASSPEGTAYEQY
TRBJ2-7 | TRBV7-2 | ASSLVSRDNYEQY
TRBJ2-3 | TRBV6-5 | ASSYFGGDTQY
TRBJ1-1 | TRBV4-1 | ASSQTGTERAF
TRBJ2-3 | TRBV14 | ASSQDPWISTDTQY
TRBJ2-7 | TRBV2 | ASKGTSGVYGEQY
TRBJ2-3 | TRBV29-1 | SVEEGNTQY